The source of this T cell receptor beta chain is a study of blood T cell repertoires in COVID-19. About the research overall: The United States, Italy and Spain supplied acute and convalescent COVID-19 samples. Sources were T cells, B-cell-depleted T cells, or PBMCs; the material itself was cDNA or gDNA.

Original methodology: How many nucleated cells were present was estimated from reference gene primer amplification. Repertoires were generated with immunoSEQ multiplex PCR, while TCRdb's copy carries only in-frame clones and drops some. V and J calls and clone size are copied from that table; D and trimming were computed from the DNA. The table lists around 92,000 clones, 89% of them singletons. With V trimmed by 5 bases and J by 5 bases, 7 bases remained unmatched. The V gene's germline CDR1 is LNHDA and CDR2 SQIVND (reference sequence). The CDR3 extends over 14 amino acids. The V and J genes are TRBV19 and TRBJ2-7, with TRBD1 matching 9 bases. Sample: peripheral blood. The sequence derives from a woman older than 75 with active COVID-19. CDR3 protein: CASSDNRGLNEQYF. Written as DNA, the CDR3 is TGTGCCAGTAGTGATAACAGGGGGCTGAACGAGCAGTACTTC.